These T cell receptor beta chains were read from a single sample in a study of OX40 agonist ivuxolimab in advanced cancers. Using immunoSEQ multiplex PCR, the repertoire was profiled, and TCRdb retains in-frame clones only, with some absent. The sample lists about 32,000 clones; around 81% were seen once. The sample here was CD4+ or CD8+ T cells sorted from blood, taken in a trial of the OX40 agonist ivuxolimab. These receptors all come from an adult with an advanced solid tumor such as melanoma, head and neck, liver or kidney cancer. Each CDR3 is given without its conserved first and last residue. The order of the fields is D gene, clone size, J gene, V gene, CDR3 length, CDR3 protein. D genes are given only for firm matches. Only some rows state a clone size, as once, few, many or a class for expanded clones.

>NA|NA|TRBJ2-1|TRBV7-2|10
ASSHGTNEQF
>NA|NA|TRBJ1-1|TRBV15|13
ATSREPGGYTEAF
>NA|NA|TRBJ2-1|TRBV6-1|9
ASRQYNEQF
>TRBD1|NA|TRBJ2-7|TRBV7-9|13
ASSFGYRGKYEQY
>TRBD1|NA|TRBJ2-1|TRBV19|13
ASSKDRDSYNEQF
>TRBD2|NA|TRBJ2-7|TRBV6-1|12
ASRGLAGFDEQY
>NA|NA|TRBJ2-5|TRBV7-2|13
ASSSARPRFMTQY
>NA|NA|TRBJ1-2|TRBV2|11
ASSGSGFDGYT
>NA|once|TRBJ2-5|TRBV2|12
ASTSTRGQETQY
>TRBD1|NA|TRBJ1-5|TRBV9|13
ASSVGTGVGQPQH
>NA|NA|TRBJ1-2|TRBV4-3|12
ASSQETQGGGYT
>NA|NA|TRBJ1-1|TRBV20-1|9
SARGFTEAF
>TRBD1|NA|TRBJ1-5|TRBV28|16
ASSLHWQQGRGHQPQH
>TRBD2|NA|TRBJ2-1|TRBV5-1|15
ASSLVVAGGTYNEQF
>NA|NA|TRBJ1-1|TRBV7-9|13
ASSWGDNARLEAF
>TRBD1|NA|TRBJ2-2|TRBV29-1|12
SAGGTGGTGELF
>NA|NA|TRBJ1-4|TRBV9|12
ASSPGRTHEKLF
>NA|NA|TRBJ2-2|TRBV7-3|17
ASSSETSGGPRRTGELF
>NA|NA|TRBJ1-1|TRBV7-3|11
ASSTQEGTEAF
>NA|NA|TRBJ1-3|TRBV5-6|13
ASSRQLYSGNTIY
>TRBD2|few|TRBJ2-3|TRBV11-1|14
ASSLAGGGGTDTQY